This note documents a single T cell receptor beta chain sequence. Its antigen is currently unknown. Without the conserved terminal phenylalanine or tryptophan, this CDR3 likely stems from a read error. The data derive from a study of T cell repertoires in cytomegalovirus infection. For the study at large: CMV infection and matching HLA type were both indicated by public TCR beta signatures.

The CDR3 consists of 14 residues. The V and J ends lost 2 bases and 2 bases respectively, with 9 bases between them. Study findings and constraints: Adding up the frequency of public TCR beta families identified people who carried CMV plus the relevant HLA. Across the ex vivo response, the dominant clonotypes were HLA-C-restricted CMV-specific TCR beta clonotypes.

TCRdb itself ran the reads through MiXCR, one entry per CDR3 protein. The data contain around 740,000 distinct CDR3 sequences, 35% of them singletons. Sequenced input: PBMCs. The chain carries TRBV12-3 or TRBV12-4 and TRBJ1-2, with D unresolved. The receptor comes from a human donor in good health (CMV status not recorded). Some clones in this sample may be carry-over from other donors' samples. The CDR3 DNA reads TGTGCCAGCAGTTTACAGCTCCCAAACTATGGCTACACCTTA. Protein sequence: CASSLQLPNYGYTL.